This T cell receptor beta chain was identified in a study of PD-1 blockade in classical Hodgkin lymphoma. The assay was immunoSEQ multiplex PCR, and TCRdb's table has in-frame clones only and misses some. The table lists 15,000 to 20,000 clones, around 82% of them singletons. Documented time point: cycle 4 day 1 (C4D1), after more than five weeks of nivolumab. Every patient relapsed after autologous stem cell transplantation, and brentuximab vedotin exposure varied. The CDR3 spans 15 residues. The germline gives CDR1 SGHRS, CDR2 YFSETQ. Germline trimming cut 4 bases from V and 6 bases from J; bases unmatched to any gene: 7.

The V gene is TRBV5-1, the J gene TRBJ1-2; the match to TRBD1 covers 12 bases. This receptor was obtained from a human donor with classical Hodgkin lymphoma. This specimen consisted of peripheral blood mononuclear cells (PBMCs), obtained before the fourth cycle of nivolumab. The CDR3: CASSQTGQGAHGYTF. The CDR3, as DNA: TGCGCCAGCAGCCAAACGGGACAGGGGGCCCATGGCTACACCTTC.